A single count supports the clone carrying this T cell receptor beta chain. Antigen specificity is unknown. The data were taken from a study of cytomegalovirus exposure and HLA in healthy donors. Study-level results: Presence/absence analyses supposed approximately even sequencing depth among donors. Within an earlier analysis, most TCR beta V segments proved productive either about 87% or about 30% of the time.

Germline V CDR1 and CDR2: PRHDT, FYEKMQ (reference sequence). The CDR3 loop spans 16 amino acids. V dropped 5 bases and J dropped 1 base, with 18 bases sitting between them. The PCR made use of 60 Vbeta and 13 Jbeta primers. Profiled with immunoSEQ multiplex PCR; TCRdb holds only in-frame clones, not every one. The sample has almost 200,000 clones, around 80% seen once; the top ten hold approximately 2%. This sequence was found in a man aged 25-45 years in good health and CMV-seronegative. The sequenced sample was PBMCs. This chain connects TRBV13 to TRBJ2-7, with a weak D call TRBD1 (5 bases). The CDR3 region is CASSTHQGPPSYEQYF. The CDR3 region has the DNA TGTGCCAGCAGCACACATCAGGGTCCCCCATCCTACGAGCAGTACTTC.